A selection of T cell receptor beta chains follows, all from one sample in a study of T cells after yellow fever vaccination. TCRdb used MiXCR to reprocess the 5' RACE reads, holding one entry per CDR3 protein. Among around 350,000 distinct CDR3 sequences listed, 11% were seen once. The material sequenced was PBMCs, taken on the day of the first yellow fever vaccination. The receptors were gathered from a man aged 18-30 years who received the YFV17D yellow fever vaccine. CDR3s include the opening cysteine and the closing phenylalanine or tryptophan. The D gene is left open where the match is weak. Size is omitted from some rows. Given values are once, few, many or a class for expanded clones.

J,D,size,V,CDR3,DNA
TRBJ2-5,NA,few,TRBV7-2,CASSLDLFGEGTQYF,TGTGCCAGCAGCCTGGACCTGTTTGGGGAAGGGACCCAGTACTTC
TRBJ2-2,NA,few,TRBV5-1,CASSSSLDTGELFF,TGCGCCAGCAGCTCCTCTCTGGACACCGGGGAGCTGTTTTTT
TRBJ2-1,TRBD2,NA,TRBV27,CASSTPSGAYNEQFF,TGTGCCAGCAGTACCCCTAGCGGGGCCTACAATGAGCAGTTCTTC
TRBJ2-2,NA,NA,TRBV2,CASRRAASNTGELFF,TGTGCCAGCAGGAGGGCCGCCTCGAACACCGGGGAGCTGTTTTTT
TRBJ1-1,TRBD1,many,TRBV7-3,CASSLTQRDREFANTEAFF,TGTGCCAGCAGCTTAACTCAACGGGACAGGGAATTCGCTAACACTGAAGCTTTCTTT
TRBJ2-5,NA,many,TRBV12-3/TRBV12-4,CASSLAARVRIQETQYF,TGTGCCAGCAGTTTAGCGGCCAGGGTTCGAATCCAAGAGACCCAGTACTTC
TRBJ1-2,TRBD1,NA,TRBV18,CASSPQTGGYGYTF,TGTGCCAGCTCACCCCAGACAGGGGGCTATGGCTACACCTTC
TRBJ2-1,NA,NA,TRBV10-3,CAISGLEGSYNEQFF,TGTGCCATCAGTGGTTTAGAGGGGTCCTACAATGAGCAGTTCTTC
TRBJ2-3,NA,NA,TRBV6-2/TRBV6-3,CASSYSVDTQYF,TGTGCCAGCAGTTACTCGGTAGATACGCAGTATTTT
TRBJ1-1,TRBD1,few,TRBV7-2,CASSLNPGQMNTEAFF,TGTGCCAGCAGCCTTAACCCGGGACAGATGAACACTGAAGCTTTCTTT
TRBJ1-2,NA,NA,TRBV18,CASHNRDIANYGYTF,TGTGCCAGCCACAACCGGGACATCGCTAACTATGGCTACACCTTC
TRBJ1-4,NA,NA,TRBV7-9,CASSLAGTEKLFF,TGTGCCAGCAGCTTAGCGGGGACTGAAAAACTGTTTTTT
TRBJ1-5,TRBD1,few,TRBV20-1,CSARDPQGGNQPQHF,TGCAGTGCTAGAGATCCCCAGGGGGGCAATCAGCCCCAGCATTTT
TRBJ2-1,TRBD2,few,TRBV7-2,CASSLVAGAIYNEQFF,TGTGCCAGCAGCTTAGTAGCGGGGGCCATTTACAATGAGCAGTTCTTC
TRBJ1-3,NA,NA,TRBV7-9,CASSRLTLSGNTIYF,TGTGCCAGCAGCCGCCTCACCCTCTCTGGAAACACCATATATTTT
TRBJ2-3,TRBD2,many,TRBV5-1,CASSLGLAEDTQYF,TGCGCCAGCAGCTTGGGACTAGCGGAGGATACGCAGTATTTT
TRBJ2-3,TRBD2,few,TRBV20-1,CSAISTSGSSTDTQYF,TGCAGTGCTATTTCTACTAGCGGGTCGAGCACAGATACGCAGTATTTT
TRBJ1-1,NA,NA,TRBV2,CAETLARNTEAFF,TGTGCCGAAACCCTCGCCAGGAATACTGAAGCTTTCTTT
TRBJ2-2,NA,NA,TRBV12-3/TRBV12-4,CASSLRDAMSGELFF,TGTGCCAGCAGTTTAAGGGACGCAATGTCCGGGGAGCTGTTTTTT
TRBJ2-5,TRBD1,few,TRBV5-6,CASSVTGVETQYF,TGTGCCAGCAGCGTAACAGGGGTGGAGACCCAGTACTTC
TRBJ2-1,NA,many,TRBV6-1,CASGGGIGGNVGRNEQFF,TGTGCCAGCGGAGGGGGGATTGGGGGGAACGTGGGTAGGAATGAGCAGTTCTTC
TRBJ2-1,NA,NA,TRBV3-1,CASSFPSYNEQFF,TGTGCCAGCAGCTTCCCCTCCTACAATGAGCAGTTCTTC
TRBJ2-1,NA,few,TRBV18,CASSPGVLGSYNEQFF,TGTGCCAGCTCACCGGGGGTTTTAGGGTCCTACAATGAGCAGTTCTTC
TRBJ1-2,NA,NA,TRBV6-5,CASTSVRGGFKENYGYTF,TGTGCCAGCACCTCGGTCCGGGGGGGATTTAAAGAAAACTATGGCTACACCTTC
TRBJ1-5,NA,few,TRBV6-5,CASSYSRWGRQPQHF,TGTGCCAGCAGTTACTCGAGATGGGGGAGGCAGCCCCAGCATTTT
TRBJ2-2,NA,few,TRBV5-1,CASSSGPESANTGELFF,TGCGCCAGCAGCTCTGGGCCAGAATCCGCGAACACCGGGGAGCTGTTTTTT